These 11 T cell receptor beta chains share one sample of origin, sequenced in a study of spatial heterogeneity in lung cancer. A single record per CDR3 protein comes from TCRdb applying MiXCR to the 5' RACE reads. This sample carries roughly 70,000 distinct CDR3 sequences, about 14% of them seen once, and the ten largest clones take 6.5% to 8.5%. Time point here: sample taken at primary tumor resection. In each case, whole RNA from tumor, nontumor lung or frozen PBMC was sequenced unsorted. Source: PBMCs, taken at surgery. These receptors all stem from a male donor with early-stage non-small cell lung cancer.

This chain joins TRBV28 and TRBJ1-5, with D possibly being TRBD1 (5 bases). Germline V gene sequence: CDR1 MDHEN, CDR2 SYDVKM. V was clipped by 7 bases and J by 7 bases, with 20 bases between them. The CDR3 spans 15 residues. CDR3 nucleotides: TGTGCCAGCAAACGATATCTACAGGAGAAACAGCCCCAGCATTTT. It is translated as CASKRYLQEKQPQHF.

In this sample, this clonotype turned up a few times. This rearrangement joins TRBV3-1 to TRBJ2-7, with D maybe TRBD1 (6 bases). Germline V CDR1 and CDR2: LGHDT, YNNKEL (reference sequence). The CDR3 contains 14 residues. The V and J ends lost 2 bases and 3 bases respectively, with 11 bases between them. The CDR3 bases are TGTGCCAGCAGCCAATCGGCAGGGGACTACGAGCAGTACTTC. As protein: CASSQSAGDYEQYF.

This clonotype has ten or more counts. The chain has TRBV5-4 and TRBJ2-1; tentative D call: TRBD1 (5 bases). The length of the CDR3 is 17 residues. In germline, CDR1 is SGHNT, CDR2 YYREEE (reference sequence). With 0 bases removed from V and 5 bases from J, the gap between germline ends came to 18 bases. CDR3 sequence (DNA): TGTGCCAGCAGCTTGGAGGTATTGGTGACAGCTAACAATGAGCAGTTCTTC. Protein sequence: CASSLEVLVTANNEQFF.

The gene calls are TRBV12-3 or TRBV12-4 and TRBJ1-2; no clear D gene. This CDR3 is 13 amino acids long. V lost 2 bases, J lost 8 bases, and 12 bases lay in between. CDR3 protein: CASSLWDRGGYTF. The CDR3 DNA reads TGTGCCAGCAGTTTATGGGATAGAGGAGGCTACACCTTC.

A word on this clonotype: With a much larger clone just one base away, this may be a read error. Likely a read error: the CDR3 ends without its conserved phenylalanine or tryptophan. The genes are TRBV29-1 and TRBJ2-7, with D perhaps matching TRBD2 (6 bases). With 0 bases removed from V and 7 bases from J, the gap between germline ends came to 13 bases. CDR1 is SQVTM and CDR2 is ANQGSEA in the germline V gene. The CDR3 is 13 residues long. In DNA, the CDR3 is TGCAGCGTTGAAGATCTATCGGCGGGAGAGCAGTACTTA. This gives the protein CSVEDLSAGEQYL.

This clonotype was detected many times. The chain is built from TRBV6-2 or TRBV6-3 and TRBJ1-2; 8 bases are shared with TRBD1. This CDR3 region has 13 residues. Germline CDR1 is MNHEY and CDR2 is SVGEGT. Germline trimming cut 6 bases from V and 8 bases from J; bases unmatched to any gene: 8. The CDR3 DNA reads as TGTGCCAGCAGCCAACGACAGGGGAGAGGCTACACCTTC. It codes for CASSQRQGRGYTF.

This clonotype has more than one count but fewer than ten. This chain connects TRBV3-1 to TRBJ2-1, with D uncertain. Trimming removed 2 bases at V and 4 bases at J, with 9 bases between. Germline CDR1 and CDR2: LGHDT and YNNKEL (reference sequence). CDR3 length: 14 amino acids. The CDR3: CASSQMTLYNEQFF. CDR3 DNA sequence: TGTGCCAGCAGCCAAATGACTCTTTACAATGAGCAGTTCTTC.

This clonotype was seen at least ten times. The V and J genes are TRBV11-1 and TRBJ2-6; D is unclear. The CDR3 extends over 15 amino acids. With 5 bases removed from V and 1 base from J, the gap between germline ends came to 9 bases. Germline-derived CDR1 and CDR2 are SGHAT and FQDESV (reference sequence). CDR3 in DNA: TGTGCCAGCAGCCCCCAAGGGTCTGGGGCCAACGTCCTGACTTTC. Residues: CASSPQGSGANVLTF.

A few counts support this clonotype. This chain links TRBV5-4 with TRBJ1-1; D perhaps matches TRBD1 (6 bases). V dropped 2 bases and J dropped 4 bases, with 15 bases sitting between them. CDR1 SGHNT and CDR2 YYREEE come from the germline V gene (reference sequence). The CDR3 is 15 residues long. The CDR3 sequence: CASSFLGGSVTEAFF. The CDR3 bases are TGTGCCAGCAGCTTCCTAGGGGGTAGTGTCACTGAAGCTTTCTTT. The entire variable domain, with the rest obtained from reference TRBV5-4 and TRBJ1-1, is as follows: ETGVTQSPTHLIKTRGQQVTLRCSSQSGHNTVSWYQQALGQGPQFIFQYYREEENGRGNFPPRFSGLQFPNYSSELNVNALELDDSALYLCASSFLGGSVTEAFFGQGTRLTVV.

V gene TRBV5-1 combines with J gene TRBJ1-1; 9 bases match TRBD1. Germline-derived CDR1 and CDR2 are SGHRS and YFSETQ. J was trimmed by 0 bases and V by 3 bases; bases with no gene match: 6. The CDR3 spans 16 residues. CDR3 protein: CASSSGQGGLNTEAFF. In DNA, the CDR3 is TGCGCCAGCAGCTCGGGACAGGGAGGGTTGAACACTGAAGCTTTCTTT.

The V gene is TRBV7-2, the J gene TRBJ2-1, with 9 bases aligning to TRBD1. Trimming cost V 1 base and J 6 bases; bases outside gene matches: 7. The CDR3 loop spans 16 amino acids. Germline values: CDR1 SGHTA, CDR2 FQGNSA. The CDR3 sequence: CASSLVSQGQGNEQFF. DNA of the CDR3: TGTGCCAGCAGCTTAGTATCCCAGGGACAGGGCAATGAGCAGTTCTTC.